The 22 T cell receptor beta chains below come from one sample, sequenced in a study of T cell responses to AZD1222 COVID-19 vaccine. Method: immunoSEQ multiplex PCR; TCRdb's copy keeps in-frame clones and lacks some. The table has some 200,000 clones, just over 90% seen once; the top ten hold roughly 1%. The specimen comprised peripheral blood, sampled on day 0 of MenACWY control vaccination. The origin of the receptors is an adult in good health.

For this clone: Other DNA sequences in this specimen translate into the identical CDR3. The rearrangement uses TRBV25-1 and TRBJ1-1; unclear D gene. The V and J ends lost 2 bases and 7 bases respectively, with 5 bases between them. Germline CDR1 reads MGHDK; CDR2 reads SYGVNS. This CDR3 has 11 amino acids. CDR3 nucleotides: TGTGCCAGCAGTGAAGCCGGTGAAGCTTTCTTT. Its protein product is CASSEAGEAFF.

The chain carries TRBV7-2 and TRBJ1-1; the match to TRBD1 covers 7 bases. CDR3 length: 13 residues. Germline V lookup: CDR1 SGHTA, CDR2 FQGNSA. V was pared by 5 bases and J by 0 bases, with 0 bases of the junction left unmatched. The DNA of the CDR3 is TGTGCCAGCAGCGACAGGGTGAACACTGAAGCTTTCTTT. The encoded protein is CASSDRVNTEAFF.

This rearrangement joins TRBV5-6 to TRBJ1-2; TRBD1 agrees at 8 bases. CDR1 is SGHDT and CDR2 is YYEEEE in the germline V gene. V was pared by 1 base and J by 4 bases, with 6 bases of the junction left unmatched. The CDR3 extends over 15 amino acids. CDR3 residues: CASSLSGRGPYGYTF. As DNA, the CDR3 is TGTGCCAGCAGCTTGTCCGGCAGGGGGCCCTATGGCTACACCTTC.

The rearrangement uses TRBV5-6 and TRBJ1-5; D might be TRBD1 (5 bases). This CDR3 has 15 amino acids. Trimming left V 4 bases short and J 0 bases short, with 11 bases between. Germline CDR1 and CDR2: SGHDT and YYEEEE. CDR3 bases: TGTGCCAGCAGCCGCGGGGGTAATAGCAATCAGCCCCAGCATTTT. Protein sequence: CASSRGGNSNQPQHF.

The chain employs TRBV5-1 and TRBJ1-1; 7 bases line up with TRBD1. Germline lookup yields CDR1 SGHRS and CDR2 YFSETQ. The CDR3 sequence is 14 residues long. V lost 4 bases to trimming and J lost 7 bases; unmatched junction nucleotides: 10. CDR3 bases: TGCGCCAGCAGCCCCCCAGGGACAGATGGTGAAGCTTTCTTT. Amino acids: CASSPPGTDGEAFF.

The V call is TRBV5-1, the J call TRBJ1-5; D is uncertain. This CDR3 contains 15 residues. The germline V and J ends were trimmed by 7 bases and 0 bases, with 14 bases remaining between them. Germline CDR1 and CDR2: SGHRS and YFSETQ. This CDR3 is CASAPGSYSNQPQHF. Written as DNA, the CDR3 is TGCGCCAGCGCCCCCGGGTCTTATAGCAATCAGCCCCAGCATTTT. Supplemented by reference TRBV5-1 and TRBJ1-5, the full variable domain reads KAGVTQTPRYLIKTRGQQVTLSCSPISGHRSVSWYQQTPGQGLQFLFEYFSETQRNKGNFPGRFSGRQFSNSRSEMNVSTLELGDSALYLCASAPGSYSNQPQHFGDGTRLSIL.

This clone was picked up one time. The chain recombines TRBV6-1 with TRBJ2-1, with no clear D. CDR1 and CDR2 from the germline V gene are MNHNS and SASEGT. The CDR3 length is 13 residues. Trimming pared 0 bases from V and 8 bases from J, leaving 8 bases between. CDR3 region: CASSEARVDEQFF. The CDR3 DNA follows: TGTGCCAGCAGTGAAGCAAGGGTCGATGAGCAGTTCTTC.

CDR3 nucleotide sequence: TGTGCCAGTAGTTACCCCATGACCGCTTCAAGGCGGTACTTC. It is translated as CASSYPMTASRRYF. The chain recombines TRBV19 with TRBJ2-7; D call uncertain. The CDR3 has 14 residues. V lost 5 bases and J 12 bases, leaving 23 bases between the germline ends. Germline V CDR1 and CDR2: LNHDA, SQIVND (reference sequence). Full variable domain (remainder filled in from reference TRBV19 and TRBJ2-7): DGGITQSPKYLFRKEGQNVTLSCEQNLNHDAMYWYRQDPGQGLRLIYYSQIVNDFQKGDIAEGYSVSREKKESFPLTVTSAQKNPTAFYLCASSYPMTASRRYFGPGTRLTVT.

The chain links TRBV7-2 to TRBJ1-5; D is unresolved. Trimming shortened V by 8 bases and J by 3 bases, and 20 bases separated the two germline ends. This CDR3 is built from 16 residues. Germline CDR1 reads SGHTA; CDR2 reads FQGNSA. As DNA, the CDR3 is TGTGCCAGCCTCGACCCGACGGCAGGTGTCAATCAGCCCCAGCATTTT. Encoded protein: CASLDPTAGVNQPQHF.

The sample holds a few counts of this clone. CDR3 nucleotides: TGTGCCAGCAGCCTCGACAGGGCCAATTCACCCCTCCACTTT. Amino acid sequence: CASSLDRANSPLHF. V usage is TRBV3-1 (or the pseudogene TRBV3-2) and J usage is TRBJ1-6, with 7 positions matching TRBD1. The germline CDR1 and CDR2 sequences are LGHDT and YNNKEL (reference sequence). Unmatched junction bases numbered 4, after V lost 4 bases and J lost 7 bases. There are 14 residues in the CDR3.

The rearrangement joins TRBV5-6 to TRBJ1-2; a possible D gene is TRBD1 (6 bases). Germline CDR1 reads SGHDT; CDR2 reads YYEEEE. There are 12 residues in the CDR3. Between the trimmed V and J ends, which lost 0 bases and 8 bases, there was a span of 8 bases. CDR3 protein: CASSLAGGGYTF. DNA of the CDR3: TGTGCCAGCAGCTTGGCCGGGGGCGGCTACACCTTC.

The V gene is TRBV6-5, the J gene TRBJ1-1; D may be TRBD1 (6 bases). CDR1 is MNHEY, CDR2 SVGAGI, per germline. V lost 7 bases, J lost 4 bases, and 16 bases lay in between. The CDR3 consists of 14 residues. The CDR3 DNA reads as TGTGCCAGCACTAAGGACAGCTTCCTCACTGAAGCTTTCTTT. Its protein product is CASTKDSFLTEAFF.

This sequence joins TRBV2 and TRBJ2-6; 8 positions match TRBD1. Germline CDR1 reads SNHLY; CDR2 reads FYNNEI. V lost 5 bases to trimming and J lost 0 bases; unmatched junction nucleotides: 3. This CDR3 is built from 16 residues. This CDR3 reads CASSIDRGSGANVLTF. CDR3 DNA sequence: TGTGCCAGCAGTATTGACAGGGGCTCTGGGGCCAACGTCCTGACTTTC.

The chain couples TRBV12-3 or TRBV12-4 to TRBJ1-5; D not resolved. Deletions cut 6 bases from V and 1 base from J, with 7 bases between. The CDR3 runs to 13 residues. In DNA form, the CDR3 reads TGTGCCAGCAGAGCAGGAAGCAATCAGCCCCAGCATTTT. This translates into CASRAGSNQPQHF.

This chain connects TRBV2 to TRBJ2-5, with 11 nucleotides matching TRBD2. Germline CDR1 SNHLY, CDR2 FYNNEI. V shed 6 bases and J 1 base; nucleotides not matched to a gene: 4. This CDR3 is built from 15 residues. DNA for the CDR3: TGTGCCAGCAGAAGACTAGCGGGGCTCCAAGAGACCCAGTACTTC. The encoded protein is CASRRLAGLQETQYF.

The gene calls are TRBV20-1 and TRBJ1-2; D is unclear. Trimming removed 0 bases at V and 8 bases at J, with 7 bases between. CDR1 DFQATT and CDR2 SNEGSKA come from the germline V gene (reference sequence). This CDR3 contains 11 residues. The CDR3 DNA follows: TGCAGTGCTAGAGAAAAGAAGGGCTACACCTTC. This encodes CSAREKKGYTF.

The chain carries TRBV18 and TRBJ1-1; 7 bases fit TRBD1. The germline gives CDR1 KGHSH, CDR2 LQKENI. V gave up 8 bases and J gave up 1 base; unmatched junction bases: 4. The CDR3 contains 13 residues. This chain's CDR3 is CASHRDRNTEAFF. For the CDR3, the DNA is TGTGCCAGCCACCGGGACAGGAACACTGAAGCTTTCTTT.

The rearrangement joins TRBV27 to TRBJ2-7, with D possibly matching TRBD1 (6 bases). CDR3 length equals 14 residues. Germline-derived CDR1 and CDR2 are MNHEY and SMNVEV (reference sequence). V was trimmed by 7 bases and J by 4 bases, leaving 17 bases between them. The CDR3 protein is CASTPGALGYEQYF. The CDR3 DNA follows: TGTGCCAGCACCCCAGGGGCGCTGGGGTACGAGCAGTACTTC.

This clone was counted once. This chain connects TRBV7-8 to TRBJ1-5; D remains ambiguous. This CDR3 has 16 amino acids. Trimming pared 5 bases from V and 2 bases from J, leaving 16 bases between. CDR1 and CDR2 from the germline V gene are SGHVS and FQNEAQ. Here the CDR3 DNA reads TGTGCCAGCAGCCTTCCGCAAGGAGGGCGCAATCAGCCCCAGCATTTT. Translating gives CASSLPQGGRNQPQHF. The entire variable domain, with the rest obtained from reference TRBV7-8 and TRBJ1-5, is as follows: GAGVSQSPRYKVAKRGQDVALRCDPISGHVSLFWYQQALGQGPEFLTYFQNEAQLDKSGLPSDRFFAERPEGSVSTLKIQRTQQEDSAVYLCASSLPQGGRNQPQHFGDGTRLSIL.

V gene TRBV19 combines with J gene TRBJ2-4; no clear D. The CDR3 has 13 residues. CDR1 and CDR2 from the germline V gene are LNHDA and SQIVND (reference sequence). Deletions cut 4 bases from V and 0 bases from J, with 4 bases between. The CDR3 region is CASSNIAKNIQYF. For the CDR3, the DNA is TGTGCCAGTAGTAATATAGCCAAAAACATTCAGTACTTC.

The chain has TRBV3-1 (or the pseudogene TRBV3-2) and TRBJ1-1; 7 bases agree with TRBD1. Germline loops: CDR1 LGHDT, CDR2 YNNKEL (reference sequence). Unmatched junction bases numbered 5, after V lost 2 bases and J lost 5 bases. The CDR3 length is 14 residues. The DNA for the CDR3 is TGTGCCAGCAGCCAATTGGACAGGCCTACTGAAGCTTTCTTT. Translation gives CASSQLDRPTEAFF.

The chain uses TRBV11-2 and TRBJ1-1; 7 bases agree with TRBD1. This CDR3 spans 15 amino acids. From germline, CDR1 is SGHAT and CDR2 FQNNGV. J gave up 6 bases and V 5 bases, and 12 bases lay outside the gene matches. The CDR3 DNA sequence: TGTGCCAGCAGCCCCCCCCCGACAGGGTCCCCTGAAGCTTTCTTT. It yields the protein CASSPPPTGSPEAFF.